The present TCR beta chain was sequenced within a study of CD8 T cells in ankylosing spondylitis. Broader study findings: Seemingly characteristic of ankylosing spondylitis blood was a TCR beta motif consisting of under 10 highly homologous variants.

Germline V gives CDR1 KGHDR, CDR2 SFDVKD. V was cut by 4 bases and J by 0 bases, with 8 bases left in between. There are 15 residues in the CDR3. A remark on this clonotype: Antigen: not known.

TCRdb reanalysed the 5' RACE reads using MiXCR and keeps one entry per CDR3 protein. The table has 470,000 or so distinct CDR3 sequences, about 25% seen once; the top ten hold over 0.8%. The rearrangement links TRBV24-1 to TRBJ2-2; a possible D gene is TRBD2 (6 bases). Sequencing was carried out using blood, either unsorted or a sorted T cell fraction (not recorded which). The clonotype comes from a male donor with ankylosing spondylitis. CDR3 sequence: CATSEGGANTGELFF. DNA of the CDR3: TGTGCCACCAGTGAAGGAGGGGCGAACACCGGGGAGCTGTTTTTT.